These 17 T cell receptor beta chains originate from one sample sequenced in a study of T cells in Graves' hyperthyroidism and ophthalmopathy. Authors of the study amplified TCR beta CDR3 regions from RNA transcripts. First-round RT-PCR targeting the TCR CDR3 was performed with the HTBI primer set. A single record per CDR3 protein comes from TCRdb applying MiXCR to the multiplex PCR reads. The sample records about 700,000 distinct CDR3 sequences, 45% being singletons. The material sequenced was peripheral blood or thyroid tissue (not recorded which). The receptor set was obtained from an adult man with Graves' disease, either hyperthyroidism or ophthalmopathy (not recorded which).

V gene TRBV7-9 combines with J gene TRBJ1-3; D is perhaps TRBD1 (5 bases). Germline V lookup: CDR1 SEHNR, CDR2 FQNEAQ (reference sequence). Trimming took 5 bases from V and 0 from J, leaving 14 bases between them. There are 16 residues in the CDR3. The CDR3 loop is CASSQHGASSGNTIYF. The DNA for the CDR3 is TGTGCCAGCAGCCAACACGGGGCGAGCTCTGGAAACACCATATATTTT.

A few counts support this clonotype. This rearrangement joins TRBV5-1 to TRBJ2-5, with 12 bases that match TRBD2. This CDR3 is 16 amino acids long. V shed 3 bases, J shed 4 bases, and the junction held 7 bases outside the gene matches. Germline loops: CDR1 SGHRS, CDR2 YFSETQ. The CDR3 coding sequence is TGCGCCAGCAGCTCGACTAGCGGGAGCTGGTCAGAGACCCAGTACTTC. Translated, it gives CASSSTSGSWSETQYF. Full variable domain (remainder filled in from reference TRBV5-1 and TRBJ2-5): KAGVTQTPRYLIKTRGQQVTLSCSPISGHRSVSWYQQTPGQGLQFLFEYFSETQRNKGNFPGRFSGRQFSNSRSEMNVSTLELGDSALYLCASSSTSGSWSETQYFGPGTRLLVL.

This clonotype was seen more than once but under ten times. The rearrangement links TRBV20-1 to TRBJ1-4; D may be TRBD1 (5 bases). The V end lost 4 bases, the J end lost 11 bases, and 14 bases lay between the germline ends. Looked up from germline, CDR1 is DFQATT and CDR2 is SNEGSKA (reference sequence). The CDR3 loop spans 12 amino acids. Written as DNA, the CDR3 is TGCAGTGCTACTGAGGCAGGGAGTAAACTGTTTTTT. Encoded protein: CSATEAGSKLFF.

The chain carries TRBV25-1 and TRBJ1-4, with TRBD1 as a possible D gene (6 bases). Germline CDR1 MGHDK, CDR2 SYGVNS. The CDR3 has 13 amino acids. Trimming shortened V by 8 bases and J by 7 bases, and 14 bases separated the two germline ends. CDR3 DNA sequence: TGTGCCAGCGTTGGGTGGACAGCTGAAAAACTGTTTTTT. Translation gives CASVGWTAEKLFF.

This clonotype has at least ten counts. The rearrangement joins TRBV7-9 to TRBJ1-5, with D possibly being TRBD1 (5 bases). V was clipped by 1 base and J by 7 bases, with 11 bases between them. The CDR3 totals 14 residues. In germline, CDR1 is SEHNR, CDR2 FQNEAQ (reference sequence). The CDR3 region is CASSLVGRDQPQHF. The CDR3 DNA reads as TGTGCCAGCAGCTTAGTAGGTCGGGACCAGCCCCAGCATTTT.

This clonotype occurred a few times. The J gene is TRBJ1-2, the V gene TRBV2, with D possibly matching TRBD1 (5 bases). The germline gives CDR1 SNHLY, CDR2 FYNNEI. V lost 8 bases to trimming and J lost 0 bases, with 13 bases between them. There are 14 residues in the CDR3. CDR3 sequence (DNA): TGTGCCAGCCGAAACGTAGGGGCTAACTATGGCTACACCTTC. Translated, it gives CASRNVGANYGYTF.

This clonotype appeared a few times. This rearrangement joins TRBV7-9 to TRBJ1-2, with TRBD1 identical over 9 bases. The CDR3 loop spans 13 amino acids. Germline CDR1 SEHNR, CDR2 FQNEAQ (reference sequence). V lost 6 bases, J lost 6 bases, and 5 bases stayed unmatched. Written as DNA, the CDR3 is TGTGCCAGCAGACCGGACAGGGGTAATGGCTACACCTTC. As protein: CASRPDRGNGYTF.

This clonotype was observed at least ten times. The chain is built from TRBV7-6 and TRBJ2-7, with 8 bases matching TRBD1. V shed 4 bases, J shed 5 bases, and the junction held 7 bases outside the gene matches. There are 14 residues in the CDR3. The germline CDR1 and CDR2 sequences are SGHVS and FNYEAQ. The CDR3 DNA follows: TGTGCCAGCAGCTCCCGGGACAGGCAGGACGAGCAGTACTTC. It specifies CASSSRDRQDEQYF.

The chain uses TRBV5-1 and TRBJ1-5; TRBD1 matches 10 bases. The CDR3 is 17 residues long. J was trimmed by 3 bases and V by 4 bases; bases with no gene match: 10. The V gene's germline CDR1 is SGHRS and CDR2 YFSETQ. DNA of the CDR3: TGCGCCAGCAGCCAGTATTCGGGACAGGGGTACAATCAGCCCCAGCATTTT. Its protein is CASSQYSGQGYNQPQHF.

The chain links TRBV5-4 to TRBJ2-5; 8 bases align to TRBD1. Per germline, CDR1 SGHNT and CDR2 YYREEE (reference sequence). The CDR3 loop spans 14 amino acids. V lost 7 bases to trimming and J lost 5 bases; unmatched junction nucleotides: 10. Here the CDR3 DNA reads TGTGCCAGCCACATGGCCAGGGGGCTGGAGACCCAGTACTTC. It codes for CASHMARGLETQYF.

This chain joins TRBV7-2 and TRBJ2-7; possible D gene TRBD1, 6 bases. CDR1 is SGHTA, CDR2 FQGNSA, per germline. Trimming took off 5 bases at V and 3 bases at J, with 11 bases between the two ends. The CDR3 spans 13 residues. The CDR3 loop reads CASSLDSYYEQYF. The CDR3, as DNA: TGTGCCAGCAGCCTGGACAGCTACTACGAGCAGTACTTC.

This clonotype was counted only a few times. This chain links TRBV5-8 with TRBJ2-2; the D is unclear. V shed 0 bases and J shed 1 base, with 7 bases lying between them. Germline CDR1 reads SGHTS; CDR2 reads YDEGEE. The CDR3 spans 15 residues. The CDR3 sequence: CASSLEGMNTGELFF. The CDR3 DNA reads TGTGCCAGCAGCTTGGAAGGGATGAACACCGGGGAGCTGTTTTTT.

This clonotype has a count of ten or more. DNA for the CDR3: TGCAGCGGGGGACAAGGGGTCCACGAGCAGTACTTC. It translates to CSGGQGVHEQYF. The chain recombines TRBV29-1 with TRBJ2-7, with D perhaps matching TRBD1 (6 bases). CDR3 size: 12 residues. V shed 7 bases and J shed 5 bases, with 15 bases lying between them. Germline-derived CDR1 and CDR2 are SQVTM and ANQGSEA.

In its sample, this clonotype was seen many times. The chain uses TRBV2 and TRBJ1-2, with D possibly matching TRBD1 (5 bases). V lost 8 bases and J lost 6, with 19 bases in between. The CDR3 loop spans 14 amino acids. Germline V CDR1 and CDR2: SNHLY, FYNNEI. This chain's CDR3 is CASGDSGTADGYTF. The CDR3 DNA reads as TGTGCCAGCGGGGACTCCGGGACGGCCGATGGCTACACCTTC.

The count of this clonotype is one. V and J are TRBV19 and TRBJ2-7; 9 bases are a match to TRBD2. CDR3 length: 15 amino acids. V lost 4 bases and J lost 3; bases outside the gene matches: 7. CDR1 is LNHDA and CDR2 is SQIVND in the germline V gene (reference sequence). The CDR3 DNA reads as TGTGCCAGTAGTAAGGGGGCTAGCGGGAACTACGAGCAGTACTTC. Its protein is CASSKGASGNYEQYF.

The table lists this clonotype with a few counts. The chain recombines TRBV20-1 with TRBJ1-1, with a weak D call TRBD1 (6 bases). The CDR3 runs 12 residues. Germline V CDR1 and CDR2: DFQATT, SNEGSKA (reference sequence). Between the trimmed V and J ends, which lost 4 bases and 7 bases, there was a span of 13 bases. CDR3 protein: CSANRGHDEAFF. CDR3 DNA: TGCAGTGCTAACCGGGGACACGATGAAGCTTTCTTT.

Details on this clonotype: A read error may produce the germline difference seen at one junction end. The chain is built from TRBV7-9 and TRBJ1-1; D may be TRBD1 (5 bases). CDR1 SEHNR and CDR2 FQNEAQ come from the germline V gene (reference sequence). The CDR3 extends over 14 amino acids. CDR3 bases: TGTACCAGCAGCCGTGGGGCCGGGAACACTGAAGCTTTCTTT. Its protein is CTSSRGAGNTEAFF.